This T cell receptor (beta chain) came from a study of shared clonotypes between healthy human individuals. There were no recent acute infections or vaccinations among the donors, who were healthy HIV-negative adults. The CDR3 has 18 amino acids. The V and J ends lost 0 bases and 2 bases respectively, with 15 bases between them. Germline lookup yields CDR1 SGDLS and CDR2 YYNGEE. The repertoire was sequenced with immunoSEQ multiplex PCR; TCRdb's copy has only in-frame clones and lacks some. The table has approximately 710,000 clones, less than 95% seen once; the top ten hold about 34%. The receptor was isolated from a man aged 18 to 29 in good health. Some clones in this sample may be carry-over from other donors' samples. The rearrangement joins TRBV9 to TRBJ2-6; D may be TRBD1 (7 bases). Sequences were obtained from memory CD8+ T cells from PBMCs. The subset is: CD45RO+ cells pooled with CCR7-negative TemRA cells. CDR3 loop: CASSVGWRDSAGANVLTF. In nucleotides, the CDR3 is TGTGCCAGCAGCGTAGGATGGCGGGACAGTGCTGGGGCCAACGTCCTGACTTTC.